One TCR beta chain is described in this entry. Its matching antigen is unknown. The CDR3 is made up of 14 amino acids. V was cut by 0 bases and J by 10 bases, with 15 bases left in between. Germline V gene data show CDR1 as SGHVS and CDR2 as FQNEAQ. The data stem from a study of T-cell memory formation after mild COVID-19. Background on the study: TCR clusters largely stayed donor specific.

Employing constant-segment primers, 5'RACE generated TCR alpha and TCR beta cDNA libraries bearing sample barcodes and UMIs. TCRdb recomputed calls from the 5' RACE reads with MiXCR, one row per CDR3 protein. The repertoire consists of 560,000 or so distinct CDR3 sequences, with approximately 15% occurring once and the leading ten covering 8.1%. Overall study findings and caveats: Among clones contracting day 15 to 85, CD4/CD8 was balanced, whereas later expanders leaned CD4+. Within pre-infection memory, some responding clones were found, suggesting cross-reactive memory joined.

Sequences were obtained from PBMCs or a T cell subset sorted from them (not recorded which). The chain uses TRBV7-8 and TRBJ1-2; the D gene is possibly TRBD1 (5 bases). The TCR comes from an adult woman who had mild COVID-19 (a few samples of this study predate the infection). Cell type and time point are not known. This CDR3 is CASSLARGDILYTF. DNA for the CDR3: TGTGCCAGCAGCTTAGCGAGGGGAGACATTCTCTACACCTTC.